This T cell receptor (beta chain) was recorded in a study of T cells in Graves' hyperthyroidism and ophthalmopathy. Broader study findings: Ophthalmopathy was predicted by the model a median of approximately six months ahead of onset.

Ten or more counts support this clonotype. Its target is not known. The TCR beta CDR3 regions underwent amplification using RNA transcripts as the source. With the HTBI primer set, the TCR CDR3 went through a first round of RT-PCR. TCRdb re-analysed the multiplex PCR reads in MiXCR, keeping a single row per CDR3 protein. The sample holds about 340,000 distinct CDR3 sequences, over 15% seen once. The J segment lost 11 bases and the V segment lost 4 bases, leaving 12 bases of the junction unmatched. CDR1 is SGHAT, CDR2 FQNNGV, per germline. The CDR3 consists of 14 residues. This chain connects TRBV11-2 to TRBJ2-3, with 7 positions matching TRBD1. The sequencing sample was made of blood. This receptor was taken from a woman aged 50 to 60 with Graves' hyperthyroidism. CDR3 DNA: TGTGCCAGCAGCTCAAACCAGGTGGGGACAGAGCAGTATTTT. Protein product: CASSSNQVGTEQYF.